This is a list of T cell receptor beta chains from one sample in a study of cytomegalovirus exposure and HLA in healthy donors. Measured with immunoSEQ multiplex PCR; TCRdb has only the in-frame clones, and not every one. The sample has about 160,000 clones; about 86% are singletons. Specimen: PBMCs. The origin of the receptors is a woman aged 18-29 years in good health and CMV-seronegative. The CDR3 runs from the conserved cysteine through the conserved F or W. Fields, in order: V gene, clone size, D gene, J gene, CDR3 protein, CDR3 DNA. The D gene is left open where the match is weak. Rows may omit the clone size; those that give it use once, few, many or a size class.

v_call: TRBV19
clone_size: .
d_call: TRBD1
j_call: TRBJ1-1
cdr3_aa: CASNDRQGLNTEAFF
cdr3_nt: TGTGCCAGTAACGATAGACAGGGGCTAAACACTGAAGCCTTCTTT

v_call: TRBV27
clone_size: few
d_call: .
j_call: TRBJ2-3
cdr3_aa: CASSQGGGALEYF
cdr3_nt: TGTGCCAGCAGTCAAGGGGGCGGGGCGTTGGAGTATTTT

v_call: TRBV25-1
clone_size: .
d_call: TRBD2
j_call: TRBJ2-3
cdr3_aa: CASSEWASGATDTQYF
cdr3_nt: TGTGCCAGCAGTGAATGGGCTAGCGGGGCCACAGATACGCAGTATTTT

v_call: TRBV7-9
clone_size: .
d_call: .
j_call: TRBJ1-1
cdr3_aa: CASSLGRGARAFF
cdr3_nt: TGTGCCAGCAGCTTGGGGCGGGGGGCTCGAGCTTTCTTT

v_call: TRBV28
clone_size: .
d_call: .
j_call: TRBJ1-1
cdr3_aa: CASSSSQGNTEAFF
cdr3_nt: TGTGCCAGCAGCTCGTCACAGGGGAACACTGAAGCTTTCTTT

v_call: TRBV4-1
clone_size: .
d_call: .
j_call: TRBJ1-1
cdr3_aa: CASSQDAKSEAFF
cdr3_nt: TGCGCCAGCAGCCAAGATGCGAAGTCTGAAGCTTTCTTT

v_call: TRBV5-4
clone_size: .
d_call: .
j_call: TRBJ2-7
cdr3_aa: CASSLQASSSYEQYF
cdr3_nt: TGTGCCAGTAGCTTGCAGGCTAGCAGCTCCTACGAGCAGTACTTC

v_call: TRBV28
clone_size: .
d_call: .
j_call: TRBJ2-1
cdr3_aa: CASSLPTGSYNEQFF
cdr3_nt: TGTGCCAGCAGCCTCCCTACAGGGTCCTACAATGAGCAGTTCTTC

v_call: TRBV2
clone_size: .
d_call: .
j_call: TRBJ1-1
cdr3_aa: CASSVQYMAFF
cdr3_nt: TGTGCCAGCAGTGTTCAGTATATGGCTTTCTTT

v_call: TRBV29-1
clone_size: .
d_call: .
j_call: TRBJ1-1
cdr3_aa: CSVTGRPNTEAFF
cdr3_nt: TGCAGCGTTACAGGGCGACCGAACACTGAAGCTTTCTTT

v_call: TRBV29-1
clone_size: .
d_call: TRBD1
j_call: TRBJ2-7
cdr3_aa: CSVEGTGLYEQYF
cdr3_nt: TGCAGCGTTGAGGGGACAGGGTTGTACGAGCAGTACTTC

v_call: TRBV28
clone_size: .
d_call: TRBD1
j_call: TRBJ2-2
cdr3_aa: CASTEGTGATGELFF
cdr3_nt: TGTGCCAGCACTGAAGGGACAGGAGCCACCGGGGAGCTGTTTTTT

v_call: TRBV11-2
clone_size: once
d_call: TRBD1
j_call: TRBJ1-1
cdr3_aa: CASSQGARGWEAFF
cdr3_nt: TGTGCCAGCAGCCAGGGGGCGCGCGGTTGGGAAGCTTTCTTT

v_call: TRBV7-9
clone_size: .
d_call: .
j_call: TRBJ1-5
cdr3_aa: CASSLTDNQPQHF
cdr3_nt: TGTGCCAGCAGCTTGACAGACAATCAGCCCCAGCATTTT

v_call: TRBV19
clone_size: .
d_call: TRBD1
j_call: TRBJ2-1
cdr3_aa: CASTLDRGNEQFF
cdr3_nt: TGTGCCAGTACCCTGGACAGGGGGAATGAGCAGTTCTTC

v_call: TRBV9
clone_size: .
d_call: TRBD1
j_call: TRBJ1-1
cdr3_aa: CASSPMTGSNTEAFF
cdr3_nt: TGTGCCAGCAGCCCCATGACAGGGTCGAACACTGAAGCTTTCTTT

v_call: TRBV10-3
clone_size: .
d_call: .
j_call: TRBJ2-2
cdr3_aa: CAISISDTNTGELFF
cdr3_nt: TGTGCCATCAGCATATCAGACACGAACACCGGGGAGCTGTTTTTT

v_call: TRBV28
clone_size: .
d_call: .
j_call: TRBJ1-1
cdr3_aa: CASSTPGHMNTEAFF
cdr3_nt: TGTGCCAGCAGTACCCCGGGACATATGAACACTGAAGCTTTCTTT

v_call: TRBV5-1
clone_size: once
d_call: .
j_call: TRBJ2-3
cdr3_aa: CASSSSQAGGTDTQYF
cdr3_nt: TGCGCCAGCAGCTCCAGCCAGGCAGGGGGGACAGATACGCAGTATTTT

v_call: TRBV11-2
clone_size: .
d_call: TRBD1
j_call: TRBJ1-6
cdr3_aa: CASSRTDRGSYNSPLHF
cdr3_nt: TGTGCCAGCAGCCGAACGGACAGGGGGTCCTATAATTCACCCCTCCACTTT

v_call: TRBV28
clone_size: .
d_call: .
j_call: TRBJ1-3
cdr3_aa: CASSLVSGNTIYF
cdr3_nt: TGTGCCAGCAGTTTGGTTAGTGGAAACACCATATATTTT

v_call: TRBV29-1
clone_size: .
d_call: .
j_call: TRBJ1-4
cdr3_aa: CSVTSATNEKLFF
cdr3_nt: TGCAGCGTAACTTCGGCAACTAATGAAAAACTGTTTTTT

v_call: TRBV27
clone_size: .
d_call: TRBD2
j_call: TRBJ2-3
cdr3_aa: CASSLFIAGDRDTQYF
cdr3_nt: TGTGCCAGCAGTTTATTTATAGCGGGAGATAGGGATACGCAGTATTTT

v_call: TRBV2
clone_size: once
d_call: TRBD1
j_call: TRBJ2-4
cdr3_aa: CASSLQGGENIQYF
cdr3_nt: TGTGCCAGCAGCCTACAGGGGGGCGAAAACATTCAGTACTTC

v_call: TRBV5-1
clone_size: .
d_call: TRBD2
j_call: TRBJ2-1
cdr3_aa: CASRLAGDSYNEQFF
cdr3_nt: TGCGCCAGCAGGCTAGCGGGAGATTCCTACAATGAGCAGTTCTTC